This T cell receptor beta chain was observed in a study of blood T cell repertoires in COVID-19. Study context: Specimens from acute and convalescent COVID-19 originated in the United States, Italy and Spain. In each case, the material was cDNA or gDNA derived from T cells, B-cell-depleted T cells, or PBMCs.

As processed by the authors: It was from reference gene primer amplification that nucleated cell counts were estimated. Generated by immunoSEQ multiplex PCR, the TCRdb table keeps only in-frame clones and is missing some. Clonal size and the V and J genes are those of that table, whereas D and trimming came from the DNA. The table records some 26,000 clones, roughly 82% of them present only once. The germline CDR1 and CDR2 sequences are LNHDA and SQIVND (reference sequence). The junction had 2 bases not matched to a gene; V was cut back by 4 bases and J by 9 bases. The CDR3 totals 13 residues. The V call is TRBV19, the J call TRBJ1-6; the match to TRBD1 covers 8 bases. Sequencing input: peripheral blood. This clonotype originated in a man at least 80 years old with active or convalescent COVID-19. DNA for the CDR3: TGTGCCAGTAGTACAACAGGGGGTTCACCCCTCCACTTT. It specifies CASSTTGGSPLHF.